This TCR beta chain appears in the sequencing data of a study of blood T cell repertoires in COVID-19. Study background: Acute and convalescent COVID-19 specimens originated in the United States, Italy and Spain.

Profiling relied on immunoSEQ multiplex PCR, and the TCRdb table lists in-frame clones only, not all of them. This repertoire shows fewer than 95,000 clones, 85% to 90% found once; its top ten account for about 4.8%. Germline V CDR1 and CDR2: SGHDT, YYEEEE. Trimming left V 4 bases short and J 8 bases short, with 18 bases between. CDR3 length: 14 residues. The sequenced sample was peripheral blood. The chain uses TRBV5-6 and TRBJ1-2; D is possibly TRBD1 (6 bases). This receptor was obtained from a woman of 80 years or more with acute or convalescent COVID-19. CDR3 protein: CASSAPGTRGGYTF. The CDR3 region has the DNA TGTGCCAGCAGCGCCCCCGGGACACGAGGGGGCTACACCTTC.